This record looks at one TCR beta chain sequence and its context. The sample is drawn from a study of cytomegalovirus exposure and HLA in healthy donors. PCR used 60 Vbeta primers and 13 Jbeta primers. Assay used: immunoSEQ multiplex PCR; TCRdb lists only in-frame clones, some missing. This table lists about 200,000 clones. Sequencing was performed on PBMCs. This TCR derives from a man aged 25 to 40 in good health and CMV-seronegative.

CDR3 DNA sequence: TGTGCCAGCAGCCCACCGGGACTTCCTTCATCCAACGAGCAGTACTTC. This sequence encodes CASSPPGLPSSNEQYF. This rearrangement joins TRBV7-2 to TRBJ2-7; TRBD2 might be the D (6 bases). The CDR3 runs 16 residues. Between the trimmed V and J ends, which lost 5 bases and 5 bases, there was a span of 22 bases. CDR1 is SGHTA and CDR2 is FQGNSA in the germline V gene.